These 10 T cell receptor beta chains originate from one sample sequenced in a study of OX40 agonist ivuxolimab in advanced cancers. Profiling relied on immunoSEQ multiplex PCR, and the TCRdb table lists in-frame clones only, not all of them. Among some 81,000 clones, about nine tenths were seen once, and the ten largest hold under 6.5%. Sequencing used CD4+ or CD8+ T cells sorted from blood, obtained in a trial of the OX40 agonist ivuxolimab. All receptors come from an adult with an advanced solid tumor such as melanoma, head and neck, liver or kidney cancer.

V is TRBV5-1 and J is TRBJ2-2, with unresolved D. This CDR3 has 15 amino acids. V was cut by 0 bases and J by 7 bases, with 13 bases left in between. In germline, CDR1 is SGHRS, CDR2 YFSETQ. Written as DNA, the CDR3 is TGCGCCAGCAGCTTGGCACACCCCGGTGGCGGGGAGCTGTTTTTT. Its protein product is CASSLAHPGGGELFF.

The rearrangement joins TRBV19 to TRBJ2-5; D perhaps matches TRBD2 (6 bases). Germline lookup yields CDR1 LNHDA and CDR2 SQIVND (reference sequence). The CDR3 has 16 residues. V lost 4 bases, J lost 5 bases, and 20 bases lay in between. CDR3 protein: CASSTWSWGVGETQYF. The DNA for the CDR3 is TGTGCCAGTAGTACCTGGTCGTGGGGGGTTGGGGAGACCCAGTACTTC.

The V and J genes are TRBV13 and TRBJ1-1; D is unclear. The CDR3 is made up of 13 amino acids. Germline CDR1 is PRHDT and CDR2 is FYEKMQ (reference sequence). V lost 5 bases and J lost 3, with 10 bases in between. In DNA form, the CDR3 reads TGTGCCAGCAGCGATTACACGGACACTGAAGCTTTCTTT. Translating it yields CASSDYTDTEAFF.

The CDR3 DNA sequence: TGTGCCACCAGCAGAGATAAAGGCAACACCGGGGAGCTGTTTTTT. This codes for CATSRDKGNTGELFF. The chain is built from TRBV15 and TRBJ2-2; no reliable D call. The ends were cut back, 0 bases at V and 2 bases at J, with 7 bases in the middle. The CDR3 consists of 15 residues. Germline V gives CDR1 LNHNV, CDR2 YYDKDF (reference sequence).

V and J are TRBV28 and TRBJ2-2; D not certain. V lost 10 bases to trimming and J lost 8 bases, with 20 bases between them. CDR1 MDHEN and CDR2 SYDVKM come from the germline V gene. The CDR3 has 14 amino acids. In DNA, the CDR3 is TGTGCCACCGTGGATGGTGGCTTGGCGGGGGAGCTGTTTTTT. It specifies CATVDGGLAGELFF. The full variable domain, its missing parts supplied by reference TRBV28 and TRBJ2-2, is DVKVTQSSRYLVKRTGEKVFLECVQDMDHENMFWYRQDPGLGLRLIYFSYDVKMKEKGDIPEGYSVSREKKERFSLILESASTNQTSMYLCATVDGGLAGELFFGEGSRLTVL.

The chain employs TRBV25-1 and TRBJ1-2, with no clear D. V lost 6 bases and J lost 11, with 19 bases in between. The CDR3 spans 13 residues. Germline V CDR1 and CDR2: MGHDK, SYGVNS. CDR3 DNA: TGTGCCAGCAGCCCCACAGCGACTATAGGGTACACCTTC. Translated, it gives CASSPTATIGYTF.

This rearrangement joins TRBV5-6 to TRBJ2-3; D gene ambiguous. The CDR3 runs 16 residues. The germline V gene has CDR1 SGHDT and CDR2 YYEEEE. V was pared by 4 bases and J by 0 bases, with 15 bases between. CDR3 amino acids: CASSILPASSTDTQYF. In DNA, the CDR3 is TGTGCCAGCAGCATTCTACCTGCGTCGAGCACAGATACGCAGTATTTT. The whole variable domain, remainder taken from reference TRBV5-6 and TRBJ2-3, is DAGVTQSPTHLIKTRGQQVTLRCSPKSGHDTVSWYQQALGQGPQFIFQYYEEEERQRGNFPDRFSGHQFPNYSSELNVNALLLGDSALYLCASSILPASSTDTQYFGPGTRLTVL.

The DNA of the CDR3 is TGTGCCAGCTCACCGGGGCAGTACACCGGGGAGCTGTTTTTT. Amino acid sequence: CASSPGQYTGELFF. The chain uses TRBV18 and TRBJ2-2; D may be TRBD1 (5 bases). With 3 bases removed from V and 3 bases from J, the gap between germline ends came to 8 bases. Per germline, CDR1 KGHSH and CDR2 LQKENI. The CDR3 runs to 14 residues.

With respect to this clone: The junction and the germline gene differ at one end; a read error may be behind it. The chain couples TRBV6-1 to TRBJ2-7; a possible D gene is TRBD2 (6 bases). The CDR3 consists of 13 residues. Germline V lookup: CDR1 MNHNS, CDR2 SASEGT. CDR3 protein: CASGERGGSEQYF. In DNA form, the CDR3 reads TGTGCCAGCGGTGAACGGGGAGGTTCCGAGCAGTACTTC.

The rearrangement links TRBV5-1 to TRBJ1-6, with D perhaps matching TRBD1 (6 bases). The V end was cut by 4 bases, the J end by 8 bases, with 22 bases between. Germline V CDR1 and CDR2: SGHRS, YFSETQ. This CDR3 region has 17 residues. The CDR3 loop reads CASSPLAGASVDSPLHF. The CDR3 DNA reads as TGCGCCAGCAGCCCCCTTGCAGGGGCTTCCGTGGATTCACCCCTCCACTTT.